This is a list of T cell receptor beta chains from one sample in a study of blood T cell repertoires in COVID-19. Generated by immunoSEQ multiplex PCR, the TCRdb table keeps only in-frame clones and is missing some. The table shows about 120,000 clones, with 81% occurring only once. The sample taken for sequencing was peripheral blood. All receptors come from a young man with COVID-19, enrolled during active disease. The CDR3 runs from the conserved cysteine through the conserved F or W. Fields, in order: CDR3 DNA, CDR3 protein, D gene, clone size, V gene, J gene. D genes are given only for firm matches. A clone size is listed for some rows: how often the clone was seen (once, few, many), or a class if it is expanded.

CDR3 DNA: TGTGCCAGCAGTTACTCTCCCAGGGCTCGAGATACGCAGTATTTT
CDR3 protein: CASSYSPRARDTQYF
D gene: -
clone size: -
V gene: TRBV6-6
J gene: TRBJ2-3

CDR3 DNA: TGTGCCAGCAGCTCGAGAGGAGGGGACACAGGGGGGGCCCAGTACTTC
CDR3 protein: CASSSRGGDTGGAQYF
D gene: -
clone size: once
V gene: TRBV7-3
J gene: TRBJ2-5

CDR3 DNA: TGCGCCAGCAGCAAAGGACAGGGCCAAGAGACCCAGTACTTC
CDR3 protein: CASSKGQGQETQYF
D gene: TRBD1
clone size: many
V gene: TRBV5-1
J gene: TRBJ2-5

CDR3 DNA: TGTGCCAGCAGTCCGGACAGGGGCAGAGAAAAACTGTTTTTT
CDR3 protein: CASSPDRGREKLFF
D gene: TRBD1
clone size: -
V gene: TRBV6-5
J gene: TRBJ1-4

CDR3 DNA: TGTGCCAGCTCACATAGGGGACAGGGAGGAAAAGGAGCTGAATTGGGTACCTACGAGCAGTACTTC
CDR3 protein: CASSHRGQGGKGAELGTYEQYF
D gene: TRBD1
clone size: once
V gene: TRBV18
J gene: TRBJ2-7

CDR3 DNA: TGTGCCAGCAGTTACTCCACCGGGACAGAAAATTCACCCCTCCACTTT
CDR3 protein: CASSYSTGTENSPLHF
D gene: TRBD1
clone size: -
V gene: TRBV6-5
J gene: TRBJ1-6

CDR3 DNA: TGTGCCAGCAGGGCCGGGACAGGTTCTAACTATGGCTACACCTTC
CDR3 protein: CASRAGTGSNYGYTF
D gene: TRBD1
clone size: once
V gene: TRBV2
J gene: TRBJ1-2

CDR3 DNA: TGCGCCAGCAGCCAACAATTCCTAACGGAGGACTCCTACGAGCAGTACTTC
CDR3 protein: CASSQQFLTEDSYEQYF
D gene: -
clone size: -
V gene: TRBV4-1
J gene: TRBJ2-7

CDR3 DNA: TGTGCCAGTAGTAACAGGGGGCACTATGGCTACACCTTC
CDR3 protein: CASSNRGHYGYTF
D gene: TRBD1
clone size: -
V gene: TRBV19
J gene: TRBJ1-2

CDR3 DNA: TGCAGCGTCGTCTCCGGGACAGACTATGGCTACACCTTC
CDR3 protein: CSVVSGTDYGYTF
D gene: TRBD1
clone size: -
V gene: TRBV29-1
J gene: TRBJ1-2

CDR3 DNA: TGTGCCATCAGCTTTGAGGGAGACTACGAGCAGTACTTC
CDR3 protein: CAISFEGDYEQYF
D gene: -
clone size: -
V gene: TRBV10-3
J gene: TRBJ2-7